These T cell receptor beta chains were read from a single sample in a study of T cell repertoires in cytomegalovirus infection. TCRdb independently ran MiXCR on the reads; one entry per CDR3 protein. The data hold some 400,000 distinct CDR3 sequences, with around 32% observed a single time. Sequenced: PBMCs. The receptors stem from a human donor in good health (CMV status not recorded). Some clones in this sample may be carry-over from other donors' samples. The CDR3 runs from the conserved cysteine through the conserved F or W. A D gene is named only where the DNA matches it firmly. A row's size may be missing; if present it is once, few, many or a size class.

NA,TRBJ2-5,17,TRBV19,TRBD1,CASSIIAGTGTQETQYF,TGTGCCAGTAGTATAATCGCCGGGACAGGTACCCAAGAGACCCAGTACTTC
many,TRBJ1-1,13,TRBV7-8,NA,CASSLVEVTEAFF,TGTGCCAGCAGCTTAGTAGAAGTCACTGAAGCTTTCTTT
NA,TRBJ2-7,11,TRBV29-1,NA,CSVEETYEQYF,TGCAGCGTTGAAGAAACCTACGAGCAGTACTTC
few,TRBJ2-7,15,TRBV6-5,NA,CASSYQTLQGYEQYF,TGTGCCAGCAGTTACCAAACTCTACAGGGCTACGAGCAGTACTTC
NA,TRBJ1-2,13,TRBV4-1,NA,CASSRALRSGYTF,TGCGCCAGCAGTAGGGCCCTTCGAAGTGGCTACACCTTC
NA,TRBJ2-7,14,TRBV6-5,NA,CASRSPLRVYEQYF,TGTGCCAGCAGGTCCCCTCTGAGAGTCTACGAGCAGTACTTC
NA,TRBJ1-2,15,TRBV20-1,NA,CSARQPGTKNYGYTF,TGCAGTGCTAGACAACCCGGGACAAAGAACTATGGCTACACCTTC
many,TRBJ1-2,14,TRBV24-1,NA,CATSDSTAFYGYTF,TGTGCCACCAGTGATTCCACAGCTTTCTATGGCTACACCTTC
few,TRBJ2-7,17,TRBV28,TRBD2,CASSPGTSGGPNYEQYF,TGTGCCAGCAGCCCCGGGACTAGCGGGGGGCCGAATTACGAGCAGTACTTC
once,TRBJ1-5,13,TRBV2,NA,CASSEARHRPQHF,TGTGCCAGCAGTGAAGCGAGACATAGGCCCCAGCATTTT
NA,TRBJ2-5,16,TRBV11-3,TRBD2,CASSSKAAGAEETQYF,TGTGCCAGCAGCTCAAAGGCAGCGGGGGCCGAAGAGACCCAGTACTTC
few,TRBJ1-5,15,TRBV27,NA,CASSLGHPVDQPQHF,TGTGCCAGCAGTTTAGGACACCCCGTGGATCAGCCCCAGCATTTT
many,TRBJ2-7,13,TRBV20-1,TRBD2,CSAPGLGFHEQYF,TGCAGTGCCCCGGGACTAGGTTTCCACGAGCAGTACTTC
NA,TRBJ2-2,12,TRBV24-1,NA,CATSRAGGELFF,TGTGCCACCAGTAGGGCTGGCGGGGAGCTGTTTTTT
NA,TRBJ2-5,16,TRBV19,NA,CASSLRRHHFPETQYF,TGTGCCAGTAGCCTTAGGAGACACCACTTCCCAGAGACCCAGTACTTC
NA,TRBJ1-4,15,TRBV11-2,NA,CASSKVGGLGEKLFF,TGTGCCAGCAGCAAAGTTGGGGGCCTAGGTGAAAAACTGTTTTTT
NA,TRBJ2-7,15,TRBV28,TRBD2,CASSPSGTNDYEQYF,TGTGCCAGCAGCCCATCCGGGACTAACGACTACGAGCAGTACTTC
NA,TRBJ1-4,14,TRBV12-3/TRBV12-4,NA,CASNLSGVGEKLFF,TGTGCCAGCAACCTTTCAGGGGTCGGCGAAAAACTGTTTTTT
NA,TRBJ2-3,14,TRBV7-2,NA,CARSFPPRSYTQYF,TGTGCCAGAAGCTTCCCACCTAGGTCATATACGCAGTATTTT
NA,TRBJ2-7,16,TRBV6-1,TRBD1,CASSDPGQTRSYEQYF,TGTGCCAGCAGTGACCCGGGACAGACTCGCTCCTACGAGCAGTACTTC
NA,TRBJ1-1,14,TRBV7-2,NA,CASSFFGENTEAFF,TGTGCCAGCAGCTTCTTCGGGGAGAACACTGAAGCTTTCTTT
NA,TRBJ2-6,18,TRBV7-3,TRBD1,CASSSWDRSASGANVLTF,TGTGCCAGCAGCTCGTGGGACAGAAGTGCCTCTGGGGCCAACGTCCTGACTTTC
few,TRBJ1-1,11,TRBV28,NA,CASGIDRQAFF,TGTGCCAGCGGAATCGACAGACAAGCTTTCTTT
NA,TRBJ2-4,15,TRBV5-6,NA,CASSLDGLAKNIQYF,TGTGCCAGCAGCTTGGATGGGTTAGCCAAAAACATTCAGTACTTC
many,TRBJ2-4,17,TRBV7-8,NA,CASSFDRELAAKNIQYF,TGTGCCAGCAGCTTCGATCGGGAGTTGGCGGCCAAAAACATTCAGTACTTC
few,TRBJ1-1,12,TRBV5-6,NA,CASSSRLDQAFF,TGTGCCAGCAGCTCTCGACTCGACCAAGCTTTCTTT
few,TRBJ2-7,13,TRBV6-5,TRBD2,CASSLPGLRLQYF,TGTGCCAGCAGTTTGCCGGGACTACGATTGCAGTACTTC
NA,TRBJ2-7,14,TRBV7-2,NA,CASSFRDWGGEQYF,TGTGCCAGCAGCTTCCGGGACTGGGGTGGGGAGCAGTACTTC
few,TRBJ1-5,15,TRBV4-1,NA,CASSQEDTGNQPQHF,TGTGCCAGCAGCCAAGAGGACACGGGGAATCAGCCCCAGCATTTT
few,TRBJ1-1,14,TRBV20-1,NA,CSASQQPWGTEAFF,TGCAGTGCTAGCCAACAGCCCTGGGGCACTGAAGCTTTCTTT
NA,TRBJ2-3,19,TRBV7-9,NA,CASSLATAGMFFSTDTQYF,TGTGCCAGCAGCTTAGCAACGGCAGGGATGTTTTTTAGTACAGATACGCAGTATTTT
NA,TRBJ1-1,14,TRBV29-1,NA,CSSTFGGMKTEAFF,TGCAGCTCAACCTTCGGGGGTATGAAAACTGAAGCTTTCTTT
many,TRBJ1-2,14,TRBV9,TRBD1,CASSVEGTGYGYTF,TGTGCCAGCAGCGTAGAAGGGACAGGGTATGGCTACACCTTC
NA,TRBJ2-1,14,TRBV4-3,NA,CASSQNWRAGEQFF,TGCGCCAGCAGCCAAAATTGGAGGGCCGGTGAGCAGTTCTTC
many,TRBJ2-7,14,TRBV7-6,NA,CASSLAETSYEQYF,TGTGCCAGCAGCTTAGCCGAGACCTCCTACGAGCAGTACTTC